This T cell receptor beta chain comes out of a study of blood T cell repertoires in COVID-19. The wider study: Collection of acute and convalescent COVID-19 samples took place in the United States, Italy and Spain. PBMCs, B-cell-depleted T cells, or T cells provided the cDNA or gDNA that made up the material.

As processed by the authors: Estimation of nucleated cell counts relied on the amplification of reference gene primers. Produced via immunoSEQ multiplex PCR; TCRdb's table is partial and in-frame only. The V and J calls and clone size are taken from that table; D and trimming were inferred from the DNA. The table includes 70,000 to 90,000 clones, roughly 85% detected once. Trimming stripped 0 bases from V and 9 bases from J, with 18 bases between. This CDR3 comprises 16 residues. Germline values: CDR1 SGHTA, CDR2 FQGTGA. The J gene is TRBJ2-1, the V gene TRBV7-3; D may be TRBD2 (6 bases). The material sequenced was peripheral blood. The receptor was derived from a human donor in a cohort sampled during active COVID-19. CDR3 sequence: CASSLTTSGPIGEQFF. As DNA, the CDR3 is TGTGCCAGCAGCTTAACGACTAGTGGCCCCATCGGTGAGCAGTTCTTC.